The 5 T cell receptor beta chains below come from one sample, sequenced in a study of blood T cell repertoires in COVID-19. The data were produced by immunoSEQ multiplex PCR, yet TCRdb's version contains in-frame clones alone and is incomplete. The table lists about 380,000 clones, roughly 91% of them singletons. The specimen sequenced was PBMCs or T cells enriched from blood (not recorded which). All receptors come from a young woman who had recovered from COVID-19.

The CDR3 is CAWSDLVPGQDYGYTF. DNA of the CDR3: TGTGCCTGGAGTGACCTAGTTCCGGGACAGGACTATGGCTACACCTTC. The chain combines TRBV30 with TRBJ1-2, with 8 bases aligning to TRBD1. The CDR3 is 16 amino acids. The germline V gene encodes CDR1 GTSNPN and CDR2 SVGIG (reference sequence). Trimming at V came to 1 base and at J to 3 bases, leaving 10 bases not matched to a gene.

This chain uses TRBV10-3 with TRBJ1-2; weak D call: TRBD1 (5 bases). This CDR3 comprises 13 residues. In germline, CDR1 is ENHRY, CDR2 SYGVKD. V lost 6 bases and J lost 4, with 12 bases in between. CDR3 nucleotide sequence: TGTGCCATCAGAGAGACAGCTCCCTATGGCTACACCTTC. Translation gives CAIRETAPYGYTF.

The chain is built from TRBV15 and TRBJ2-5; TRBD1 might be the D (5 bases). The CDR3 contains 14 residues. The ends were cut back, 1 base at V and 2 bases at J, with 8 bases in the middle. The germline CDR1 and CDR2 sequences are LNHNV and YYDKDF (reference sequence). The CDR3 sequence: CATSRVSGQETQYF. CDR3 DNA sequence: TGTGCCACCAGCAGAGTGTCAGGGCAAGAGACCCAGTACTTC. Full variable domain (outside the CDR3, taken from reference TRBV15 and TRBJ2-5): DAMVIQNPRYQVTQFGKPVTLSCSQTLNHNVMYWYQQKSSQAPKLLFHYYDKDFNNEADTPDNFQSRRPNTSFCFLDIRSPGLGDTAMYLCATSRVSGQETQYFGPGTRLLVL.

This clone was recorded once. The chain uses TRBV30 and TRBJ2-1; 8 bases match TRBD2. The germline V gene has CDR1 GTSNPN and CDR2 SVGIG (reference sequence). The CDR3 has 15 amino acids. J was trimmed by 2 bases and V by 5 bases; bases with no gene match: 8. The DNA of the CDR3 is TGTGCCTGGGCCCTCAACGGGGGGGCCTACAATGAGCAGTTCTTC. Protein: CAWALNGGAYNEQFF. Combining the CDR3 with reference TRBV30 and TRBJ2-1 gives the whole variable domain SQTIHQWPATLVQPVGSPLSLECTVEGTSNPNLYWYRQAAGRGLQLLFYSVGIGQISSEVPQNLSASRPQDRQFILSSKKLLLSDSGFYLCAWALNGGAYNEQFFGPGTRLTVL.

The chain links TRBV7-9 to TRBJ2-7, with D unclear. This CDR3 contains 13 residues. Germline loops: CDR1 SEHNR, CDR2 FQNEAQ (reference sequence). Trimming removed 4 bases at V and 4 bases at J, with 11 bases between. CDR3 in DNA: TGTGCCAGCAGCTCCCACGGGTTATACGAGCAGTACTTC. Its protein product is CASSSHGLYEQYF.